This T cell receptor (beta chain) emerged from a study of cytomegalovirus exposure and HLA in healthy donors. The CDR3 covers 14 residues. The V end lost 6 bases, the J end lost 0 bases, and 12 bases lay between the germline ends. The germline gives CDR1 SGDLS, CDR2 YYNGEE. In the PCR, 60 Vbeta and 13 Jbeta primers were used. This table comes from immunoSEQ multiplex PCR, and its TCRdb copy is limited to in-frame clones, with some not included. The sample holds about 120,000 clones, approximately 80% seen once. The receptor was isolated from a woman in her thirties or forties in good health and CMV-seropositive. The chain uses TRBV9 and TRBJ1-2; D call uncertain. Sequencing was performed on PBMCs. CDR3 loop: CASTLAEANYGYTF. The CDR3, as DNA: TGTGCCAGCACCCTAGCTGAGGCTAACTATGGCTACACCTTC.